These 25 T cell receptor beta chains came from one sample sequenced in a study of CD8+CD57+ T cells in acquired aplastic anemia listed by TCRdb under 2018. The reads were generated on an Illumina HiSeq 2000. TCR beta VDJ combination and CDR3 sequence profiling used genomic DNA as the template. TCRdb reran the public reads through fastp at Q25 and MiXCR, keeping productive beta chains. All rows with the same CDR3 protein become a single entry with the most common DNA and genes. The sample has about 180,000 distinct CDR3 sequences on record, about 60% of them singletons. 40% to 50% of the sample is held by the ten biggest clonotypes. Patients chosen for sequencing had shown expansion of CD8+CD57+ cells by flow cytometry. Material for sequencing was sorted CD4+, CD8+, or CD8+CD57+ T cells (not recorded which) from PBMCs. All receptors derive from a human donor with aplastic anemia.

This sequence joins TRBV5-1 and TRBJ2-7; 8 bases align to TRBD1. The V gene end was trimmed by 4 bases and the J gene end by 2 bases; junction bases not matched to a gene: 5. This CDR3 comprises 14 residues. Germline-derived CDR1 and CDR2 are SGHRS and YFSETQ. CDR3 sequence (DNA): TGCGCCAGCAGCGGGACAGGCGGGACCTACGAGCAGTACTTC. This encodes CASSGTGGTYEQYF.

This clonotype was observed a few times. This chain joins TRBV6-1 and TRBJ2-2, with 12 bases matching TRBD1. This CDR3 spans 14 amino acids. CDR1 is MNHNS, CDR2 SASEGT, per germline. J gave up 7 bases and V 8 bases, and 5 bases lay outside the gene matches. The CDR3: CASRDRGPGGELFF. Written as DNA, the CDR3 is TGTGCCAGCCGGGACAGGGGGCCCGGCGGGGAGCTGTTTTTT.

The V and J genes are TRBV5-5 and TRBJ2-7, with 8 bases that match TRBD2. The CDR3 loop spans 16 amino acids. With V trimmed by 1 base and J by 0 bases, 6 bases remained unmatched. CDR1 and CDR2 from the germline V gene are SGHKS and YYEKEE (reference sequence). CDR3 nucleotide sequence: TGTGCCAGCAGCTTGTTGGGTAGCGGGGTCTCCTACGAGCAGTACTTC. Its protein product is CASSLLGSGVSYEQYF.

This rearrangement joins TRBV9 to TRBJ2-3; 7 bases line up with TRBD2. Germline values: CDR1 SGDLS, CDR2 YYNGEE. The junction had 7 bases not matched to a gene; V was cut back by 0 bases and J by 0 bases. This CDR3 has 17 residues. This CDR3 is CASSVDGSGESTDTQYF. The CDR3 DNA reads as TGTGCCAGCAGCGTAGACGGGAGCGGGGAAAGCACAGATACGCAGTATTTT.

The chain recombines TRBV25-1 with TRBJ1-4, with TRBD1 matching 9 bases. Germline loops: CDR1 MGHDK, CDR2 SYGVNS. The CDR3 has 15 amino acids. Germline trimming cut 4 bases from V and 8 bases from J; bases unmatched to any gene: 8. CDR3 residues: CASSGRQGVFEKLFF. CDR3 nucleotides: TGTGCCAGCAGTGGCCGACAGGGGGTATTCGAAAAACTGTTTTTT.

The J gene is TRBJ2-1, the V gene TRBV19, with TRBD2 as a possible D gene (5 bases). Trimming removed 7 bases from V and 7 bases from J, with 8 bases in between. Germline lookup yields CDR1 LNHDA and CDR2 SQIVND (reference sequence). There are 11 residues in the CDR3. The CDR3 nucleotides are TGTGCCAGTACCCCGGGGAATGAGCAGTTCTTC. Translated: CASTPGNEQFF.

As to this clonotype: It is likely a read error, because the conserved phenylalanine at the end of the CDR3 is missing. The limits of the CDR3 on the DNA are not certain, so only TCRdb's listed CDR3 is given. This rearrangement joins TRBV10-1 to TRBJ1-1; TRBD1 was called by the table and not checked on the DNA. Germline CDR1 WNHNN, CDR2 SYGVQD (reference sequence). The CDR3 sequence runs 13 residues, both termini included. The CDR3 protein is CTSSLGQPTEASL.

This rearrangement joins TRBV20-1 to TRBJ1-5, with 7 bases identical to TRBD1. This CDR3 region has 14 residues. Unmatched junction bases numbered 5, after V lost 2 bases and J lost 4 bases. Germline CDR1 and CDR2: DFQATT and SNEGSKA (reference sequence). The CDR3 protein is CSARPGQPNQPQHF. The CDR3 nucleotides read TGCAGTGCTAGACCGGGACAGCCGAATCAGCCCCAGCATTTT.

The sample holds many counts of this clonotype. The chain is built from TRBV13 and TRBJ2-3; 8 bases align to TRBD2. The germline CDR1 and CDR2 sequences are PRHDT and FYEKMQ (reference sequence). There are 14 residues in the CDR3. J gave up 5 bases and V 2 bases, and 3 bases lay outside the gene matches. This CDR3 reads CASSLRGGVDTQYF. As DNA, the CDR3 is TGTGCCAGCAGCTTACGGGGGGGGGTAGATACGCAGTATTTT.

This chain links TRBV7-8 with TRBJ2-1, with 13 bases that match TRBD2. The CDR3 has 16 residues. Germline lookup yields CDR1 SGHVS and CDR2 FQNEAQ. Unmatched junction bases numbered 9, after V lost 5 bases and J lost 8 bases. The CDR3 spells CASSLRTSGSRDEQFF. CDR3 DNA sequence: TGTGCCAGCAGCCTCCGGACTAGCGGGAGTCGGGATGAGCAGTTCTTC.

DNA for the CDR3: TGTGCCAGCACTCCAACGACAGGGGAGAACACTGAAGCTTTCTTT. This translates into CASTPTTGENTEAFF. This chain joins TRBV27 and TRBJ1-1, with TRBD1 matching over 8 bases. V lost 7 bases and J lost 1; bases outside the gene matches: 8. Germline V CDR1 and CDR2: MNHEY, SMNVEV (reference sequence). The CDR3 runs to 15 residues.

CDR3 bases: TGCAGTGCCAACCGCAGACTAGCGGGAGGGCCAAGGGGAGAGACCCAGTACTTC. It specifies CSANRRLAGGPRGETQYF. The chain employs TRBV20-1 and TRBJ2-5; TRBD2 agrees at 14 bases. The CDR3 extends over 18 amino acids. V shed 6 bases and J 4 bases; nucleotides not matched to a gene: 16. The germline V gene encodes CDR1 DFQATT and CDR2 SNEGSKA (reference sequence).

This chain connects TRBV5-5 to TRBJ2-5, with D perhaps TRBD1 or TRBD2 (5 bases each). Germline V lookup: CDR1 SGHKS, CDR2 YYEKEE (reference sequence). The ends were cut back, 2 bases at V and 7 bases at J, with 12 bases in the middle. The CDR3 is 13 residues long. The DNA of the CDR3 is TGTGCCAGCAGCTTTGAGGGGCAGGGGACCCAGTACTTC. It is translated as CASSFEGQGTQYF.

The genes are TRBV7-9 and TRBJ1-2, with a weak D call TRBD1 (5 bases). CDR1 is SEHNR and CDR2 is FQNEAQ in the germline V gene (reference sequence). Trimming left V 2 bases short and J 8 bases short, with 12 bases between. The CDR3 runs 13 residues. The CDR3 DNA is TGTGCCAGCAGCTTATGGCAGGGTAGCGGCTACACCTTC. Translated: CASSLWQGSGYTF.

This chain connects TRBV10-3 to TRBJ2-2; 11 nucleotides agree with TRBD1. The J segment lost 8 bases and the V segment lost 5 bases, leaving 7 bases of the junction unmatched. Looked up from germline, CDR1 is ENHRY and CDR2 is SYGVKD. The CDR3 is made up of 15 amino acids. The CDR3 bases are TGTGCCATCAGTACGGACAGGGGGCTCGTAGGGGAGCTGTTTTTT. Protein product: CAISTDRGLVGELFF.

CDR3 DNA sequence: TGTGCCACCAGCAGTACGCCCGGGAATGAGCAGTTCTTC. This translates into CATSSTPGNEQFF. The chain links TRBV15 to TRBJ2-1; D is unclear. Between the trimmed V and J ends, which lost 3 bases and 7 bases, there was a span of 10 bases. The CDR3 totals 13 residues. Per germline, CDR1 LNHNV and CDR2 YYDKDF (reference sequence).

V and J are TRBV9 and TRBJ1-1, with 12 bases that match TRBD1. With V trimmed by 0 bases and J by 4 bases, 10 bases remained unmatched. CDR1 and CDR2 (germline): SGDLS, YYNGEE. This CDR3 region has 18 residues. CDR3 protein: CASSVVSGTGGKGTEAFF. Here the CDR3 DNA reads TGTGCCAGCAGCGTAGTTTCCGGGACAGGGGGCAAGGGCACTGAAGCTTTCTTT.

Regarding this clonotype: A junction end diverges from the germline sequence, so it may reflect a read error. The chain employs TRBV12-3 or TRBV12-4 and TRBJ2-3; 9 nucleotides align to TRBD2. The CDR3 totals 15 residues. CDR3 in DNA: TGTGCCAGCAGCTCCGGACTAGCGAGGCCAGATACGCGGTATTTT. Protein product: CASSSGLARPDTRYF.

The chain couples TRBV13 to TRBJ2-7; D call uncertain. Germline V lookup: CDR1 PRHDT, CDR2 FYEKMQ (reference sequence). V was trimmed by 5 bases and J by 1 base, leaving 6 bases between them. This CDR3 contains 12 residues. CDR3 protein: CASSVESYEQYF. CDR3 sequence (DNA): TGTGCCAGCAGCGTGGAGTCCTACGAGCAGTACTTC.

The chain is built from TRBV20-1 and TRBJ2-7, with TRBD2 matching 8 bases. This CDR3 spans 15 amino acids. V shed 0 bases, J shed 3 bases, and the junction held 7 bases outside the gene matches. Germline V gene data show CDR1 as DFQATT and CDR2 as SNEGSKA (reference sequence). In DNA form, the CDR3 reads TGCAGTGCTAGAGATCGCCGGGGGGGAGGCTACGAGCAGTACTTC. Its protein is CSARDRRGGGYEQYF.

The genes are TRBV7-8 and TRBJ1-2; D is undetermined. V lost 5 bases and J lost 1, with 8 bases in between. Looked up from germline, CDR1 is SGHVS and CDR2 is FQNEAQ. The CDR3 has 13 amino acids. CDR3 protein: CASSPEVNYGYTF. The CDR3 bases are TGTGCCAGCAGCCCCGAGGTTAACTATGGCTACACCTTC.

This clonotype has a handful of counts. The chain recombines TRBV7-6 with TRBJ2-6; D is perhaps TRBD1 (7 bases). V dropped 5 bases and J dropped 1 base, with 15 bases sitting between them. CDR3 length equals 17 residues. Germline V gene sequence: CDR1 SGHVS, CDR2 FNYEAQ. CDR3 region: CASSQGGGSSGANVLTF. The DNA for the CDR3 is TGTGCCAGCAGCCAGGGGGGTGGATCTTCTGGGGCCAACGTCCTGACTTTC.

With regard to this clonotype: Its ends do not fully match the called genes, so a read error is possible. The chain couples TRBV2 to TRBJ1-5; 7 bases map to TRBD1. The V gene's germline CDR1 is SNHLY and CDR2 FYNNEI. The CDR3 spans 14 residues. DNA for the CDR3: TGTGTCAGCAGGGCGGGACAGTTGAATCAGCCCCAGCATTTT. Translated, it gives CVSRAGQLNQPQHF.

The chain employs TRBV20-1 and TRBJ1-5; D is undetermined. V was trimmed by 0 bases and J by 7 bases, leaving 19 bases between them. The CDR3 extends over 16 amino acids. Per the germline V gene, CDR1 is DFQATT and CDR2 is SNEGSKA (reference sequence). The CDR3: CSARDTSRFREQPQHF. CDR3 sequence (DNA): TGCAGTGCTAGAGATACCAGCCGCTTTCGCGAGCAGCCCCAGCATTTT.

CDR3 nucleotide sequence: TGTGCCAGCAGCGTTAAAGATACGCAGTATTTT. It translates to CASSVKDTQYF. The chain joins TRBV9 to TRBJ2-3, with D unclear. CDR1 SGDLS and CDR2 YYNGEE come from the germline V gene. The CDR3 spans 11 residues. Trimming cost V 2 bases and J 5 bases, with 3 bases left between them.